The clone carrying this T cell receptor (beta chain) was observed a handful of times. As yet, its antigen is unknown. Primers for the PCR totalled 60 Vbeta and 13 Jbeta. This table comes from immunoSEQ multiplex PCR, and its TCRdb copy is limited to in-frame clones, with some not included. The table includes tens of thousands of clones, approximately 82% detected once. The sample is drawn from a study of cytomegalovirus exposure and HLA in healthy donors. Study-wide background: Falling in the Caucasian-associated ancestry cluster were less than 85% of under 500 genotyped donors.

Study results and limitations: The majority of CMV-associated TCR beta chains were reported as apparently HLA-restricted in a later analysis.

As for the donors, each was a healthy bone marrow donor. This CDR3 has 15 amino acids. Looked up from germline, CDR1 is MNHEY and CDR2 is SVGAGI. V lost 0 bases, J lost 5 bases, and 11 bases lay in between. The TCR comes from a woman in her late teens or twenties in good health and CMV-seropositive. Material: PBMCs. The chain joins TRBV6-5 to TRBJ1-5, with a possible D match to TRBD1 (5 bases). CDR3 DNA: TGTGCCAGCAGTTACTCAGGGGCGAGTCATCAGCCCCAGCATTTT. Protein product: CASSYSGASHQPQHF.